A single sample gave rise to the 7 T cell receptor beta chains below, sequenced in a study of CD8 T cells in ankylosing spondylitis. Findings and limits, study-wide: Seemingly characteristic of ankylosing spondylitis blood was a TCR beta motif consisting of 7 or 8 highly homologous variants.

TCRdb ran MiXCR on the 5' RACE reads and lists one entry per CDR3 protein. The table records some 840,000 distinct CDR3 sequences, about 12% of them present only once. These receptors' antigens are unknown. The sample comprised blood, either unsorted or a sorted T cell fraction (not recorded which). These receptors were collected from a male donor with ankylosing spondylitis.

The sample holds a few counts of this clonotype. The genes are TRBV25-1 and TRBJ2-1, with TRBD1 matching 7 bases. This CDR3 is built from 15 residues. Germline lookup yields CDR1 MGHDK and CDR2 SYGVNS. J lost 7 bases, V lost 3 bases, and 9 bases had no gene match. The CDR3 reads CASSDMTGKLNEQFF. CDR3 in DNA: TGTGCCAGCAGTGACATGACAGGGAAGTTGAATGAGCAGTTCTTC.

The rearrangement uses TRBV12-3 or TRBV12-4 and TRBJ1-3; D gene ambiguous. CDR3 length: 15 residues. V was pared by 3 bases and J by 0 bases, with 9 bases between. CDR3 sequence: CASSFAPNSGNTIYF. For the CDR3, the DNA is TGTGCCAGCAGTTTTGCCCCGAACTCTGGAAACACCATATATTTT.

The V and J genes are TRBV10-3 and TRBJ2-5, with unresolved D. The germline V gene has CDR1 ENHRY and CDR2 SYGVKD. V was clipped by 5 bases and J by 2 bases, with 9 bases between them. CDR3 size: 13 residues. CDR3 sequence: CAISYSSQETQYF. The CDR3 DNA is TGTGCCATCAGTTATTCCTCTCAAGAGACCCAGTACTTC.

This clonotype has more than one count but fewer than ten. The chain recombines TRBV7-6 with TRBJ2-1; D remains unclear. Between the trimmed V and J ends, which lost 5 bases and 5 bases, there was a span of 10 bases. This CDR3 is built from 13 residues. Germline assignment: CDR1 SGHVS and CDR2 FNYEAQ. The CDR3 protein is CASSRSENNEQFF. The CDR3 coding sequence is TGTGCCAGCAGCCGGTCCGAGAACAATGAGCAGTTCTTC.

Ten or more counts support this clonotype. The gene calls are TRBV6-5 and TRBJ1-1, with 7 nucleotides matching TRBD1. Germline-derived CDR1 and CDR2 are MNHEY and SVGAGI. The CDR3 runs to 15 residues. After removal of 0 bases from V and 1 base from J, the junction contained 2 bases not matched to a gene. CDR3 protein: CASSYSRQGNTEAFF. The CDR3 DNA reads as TGTGCCAGCAGTTACTCCCGACAGGGGAACACTGAAGCTTTCTTT.

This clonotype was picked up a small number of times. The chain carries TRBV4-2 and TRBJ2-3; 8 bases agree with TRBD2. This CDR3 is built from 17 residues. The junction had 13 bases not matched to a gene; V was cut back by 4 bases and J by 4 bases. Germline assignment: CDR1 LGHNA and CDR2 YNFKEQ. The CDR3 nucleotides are TGTGCCAGCAGCCCGTCCACTAGCGGACCCGGACCAGATACGCAGTATTTT. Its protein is CASSPSTSGPGPDTQYF.

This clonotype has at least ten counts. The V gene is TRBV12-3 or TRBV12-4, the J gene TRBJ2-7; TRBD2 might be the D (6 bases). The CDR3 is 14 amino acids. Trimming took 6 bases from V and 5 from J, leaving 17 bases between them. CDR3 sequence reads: CASSGSARGNEQYF. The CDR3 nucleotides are TGTGCCAGCAGCGGGTCGGCGCGGGGAAACGAGCAGTACTTC.